These T cell receptor beta chains were read from a single sample in a study of T cells in narcolepsy. This table comes from immunoSEQ multiplex PCR, and its TCRdb copy is limited to in-frame clones, with some not included. Found here are tens of thousands of clones, roughly 86% of them singletons; the top ten hold more than 0.75%. Sequencing was carried out using memory (CD45RA-) CD4+ T cells from blood. The origin of the receptors is a human donor in good health. The CDR3 runs from the conserved cysteine through the conserved F or W. D genes are given only for firm matches. A row's size may be missing; if present it is once, few, many or a size class.

CSAGVQETQYF TGCAGTGCTGGAGTGCAAGAGACCCAGTACTTC TRBJ2-5 TRBV20-1 . .
CASSLPQGLGNQPQHF TGTGCCAGCAGTTTACCCCAGGGATTGGGAAATCAGCCCCAGCATTTT TRBJ1-5 TRBV28 . .
CASSRDRGIGTQYF TGTGCCAGCAGTAGGGACAGGGGGATAGGTACGCAGTATTTT TRBJ2-3 TRBV2 . TRBD1
CASSSFGDGYTF TGTGCCAGCAGCTCCTTCGGTGATGGCTACACCTTC TRBJ1-2 TRBV11-2 . .
CAWRHRGMNTEAFF TGTGCCTGGAGGCACAGGGGAATGAACACTGAAGCTTTCTTT TRBJ1-1 TRBV30 . TRBD1
CASSLRLAGVNEQFF TGTGCCAGCAGCCTCCGACTAGCGGGGGTCAATGAGCAGTTCTTC TRBJ2-1 TRBV11-3 . TRBD2
CASTQRGWGGTDTQYF TGTGCCAGCACCCAAAGGGGGTGGGGGGGAACAGATACGCAGTATTTT TRBJ2-3 TRBV7-6 few .
CASSLIKLAEAFASEQYF TGTGCCAGCAGCTTAATTAAACTAGCGGAAGCCTTTGCCTCCGAGCAGTACTTC TRBJ2-7 TRBV7-9 . TRBD2
CASSLVVGANEKLFF TGCGCCAGCAGCTTGGTGGTTGGAGCTAATGAAAAACTGTTTTTT TRBJ1-4 TRBV5-1 . .
CASSIRPPGRRTTTSTDTQYF TGTGCCAGTAGTATACGGCCACCTGGACGGCGGACAACGACTAGCACAGATACGCAGTATTTT TRBJ2-3 TRBV19 . .
CASVGRGLTLDGYTF TGTGCCAGCGTGGGAAGGGGGCTCACGTTGGATGGCTACACCTTC TRBJ1-2 TRBV2 once TRBD1
CASSSTGSSGNTIYF TGTGCCAGCAGCTCTACAGGCTCCTCTGGAAACACCATATATTTT TRBJ1-3 TRBV7-2 . .
CASSLNINEQFF TGTGCCAGCAGCCTCAATATAAATGAGCAGTTCTTC TRBJ2-1 TRBV5-6 . .
CAWGPWDRRGNSPLHF TGTGCCTGGGGACCATGGGACAGGAGAGGTAATTCACCCCTCCACTTT TRBJ1-6 TRBV30 . TRBD1
CASSEAIGRDGDF TGTGCCAGCAGTGAAGCGATCGGGCGAGACGGGGATTTT TRBJ1-3 TRBV6-1 few .
CSAGQGSYNEQFF TGCAGCGCCGGACAGGGTTCCTACAATGAGCAGTTCTTC TRBJ2-1 TRBV29-1 . TRBD1
CASTRDLSAGQYF TGTGCCAGCACCCGTGACCTCTCAGCAGGGCAGTACTTC TRBJ2-7 TRBV7-9 . .
CASSAQGALNNEQFF TGTGCTAGCAGCGCCCAGGGGGCCCTCAACAATGAGCAGTTCTTC TRBJ2-1 TRBV7-7 . TRBD1
CASSVNGLAAETQYF TGTGCCAGCAGCGTGAACGGACTAGCTGCGGAGACCCAGTACTTC TRBJ2-5 TRBV28 . TRBD2
CASSSSKGSSYEQYF TGCGCCAGCAGCTCGTCAAAGGGTAGCTCCTACGAGCAGTACTTC TRBJ2-7 TRBV5-1 . .
CASSLEREGHLLVKNNEQFF TGTGCCAGCAGCCTCGAGCGGGAGGGCCACCTCCTAGTAAAGAACAATGAGCAGTTCTTC TRBJ2-1 TRBV21-1 . .
CASRQGEVNTEAFF TGTGCCAGCAGGCAGGGAGAAGTTAACACTGAAGCTTTCTTT TRBJ1-1 TRBV28 . .
CASSITPTSFPYNEQFF TGTGCCAGTAGTATTACCCCGACTAGTTTCCCATACAATGAGCAGTTCTTC TRBJ2-1 TRBV19 . .
CASSLARGLYGYTF TGTGCCAGCAGCTTGGCTCGGGGCCTCTATGGCTACACCTTC TRBJ1-2 TRBV5-4 . .
CASSLIMISADSNTEAFF TGTGCCAGCTCCCTTATTATGATTTCCGCTGACTCGAACACTGAAGCTTTCTTT TRBJ1-1 TRBV18 . .
CASSLSDNYGYTF TGTGCCAGCAGCCTATCAGATAACTATGGCTACACCTTC TRBJ1-2 TRBV11-2 . .
CASSLQLAEQFF TGTGCCAGCAGCTTACAACTAGCGGAGCAGTTCTTC TRBJ2-1 TRBV7-2 . TRBD2
CSGGHSYEQYF TGCAGCGGCGGTCATTCCTACGAGCAGTACTTC TRBJ2-7 TRBV29-1 . .
CASSSTIAGSYNEQFF TGTGCCAGCAGTTCGACCATAGCGGGCTCCTACAATGAGCAGTTCTTC TRBJ2-1 TRBV6-6 . TRBD2
CASSLERAGLSGNTIYF TGCGCCAGCAGCTTGGAGAGGGCAGGGTTGTCTGGAAACACCATATATTTT TRBJ1-3 TRBV5-1 . .
CASSAAGTAYGYTF TGTGCCAGTAGTGCGGCCGGGACAGCCTATGGCTACACCTTC TRBJ1-2 TRBV19 . TRBD1
CASSLYGQGGYEQYF TGTGCCAGCAGCTTGTATGGCCAGGGTGGTTACGAGCAGTACTTC TRBJ2-7 TRBV5-6 . .
CASSSSNEKLFF TGTGCCAGCAGCTCCTCTAATGAAAAACTGTTTTTT TRBJ1-4 TRBV7-9 few .
CASSPGTVNTGELFF TGTGCCAGCAGCCCCGGGACGGTGAACACCGGGGAGCTGTTTTTT TRBJ2-2 TRBV7-3 . .
CSVATGTGGREKLFF TGCAGCGTCGCGACTGGGACAGGGGGCCGCGAAAAACTGTTTTTT TRBJ1-4 TRBV29-1 . TRBD1
CASSWTRWGHTPGNSPLHF TGTGCCAGCAGTTGGACGCGTTGGGGACACACACCGGGCAATTCACCCCTCCACTTT TRBJ1-6 TRBV27 . .
CATILQRNTEAFF TGTGCCACCATCCTGCAGAGAAACACTGAAGCTTTCTTT TRBJ1-1 TRBV6-5 . .
CASSRTGANTEAFF TGTGCCAGCAGCCGTACAGGGGCGAACACTGAAGCTTTCTTT TRBJ1-1 TRBV6-6 . TRBD1
CASSEPGTGVYEQYF TGTGCCAGCAGCGAGCCCGGGACAGGGGTTTACGAGCAGTACTTC TRBJ2-7 TRBV13 . TRBD1
CASSSRTGHGADTQYF TGTGCCAGCAGCTCCCGGACAGGGCATGGTGCAGATACGCAGTATTTT TRBJ2-3 TRBV11-3 . TRBD1
CASSLGGEASGNTIYF TGCGCCAGCAGCTTGGGAGGGGAAGCCTCTGGAAACACCATATATTTT TRBJ1-3 TRBV5-1 . .
CASSERDNEQFF TGTGCCAGCTCGGAAAGGGACAATGAGCAGTTCTTC TRBJ2-1 TRBV18 . .
CASSFPSASGLSSYNEQFF TGTGCCAGCAGTTTCCCGAGTGCTAGCGGGTTGAGCTCCTACAATGAGCAGTTCTTC TRBJ2-1 TRBV27 . TRBD2
CASSENRKDPGQETQYF TGTGCCAGCAGTGAGAACCGAAAAGACCCGGGGCAAGAGACCCAGTACTTC TRBJ2-5 TRBV6-1 . .
CASSPGTDYNYGYTF TGTGCCAGCAGTCCCGGGACAGACTATAACTATGGCTACACCTTC TRBJ1-2 TRBV6-5 . TRBD1
CASSLAGRRGEQFF TGTGCCAGCAGCTTAGCGGGTCGGAGAGGCGAGCAGTTCTTC TRBJ2-1 TRBV7-9 . .
CASSDLSRFYGYTF TGTGCCAGCAGCGATTTGTCCAGATTCTATGGCTACACCTTC TRBJ1-2 TRBV5-6 . .
CASSLGLSDTQYF TGTGCCAGCAGCTTAGGGTTGTCAGATACGCAGTATTTT TRBJ2-3 TRBV11-2 . .
CAWSIGTPYNSPLHF TGTGCCTGGAGTATCGGGACACCCTATAATTCACCCCTCCACTTT TRBJ1-6 TRBV30 . .
CASSLAVLDTGELFF TGTGCCAGCAGCTTAGCGGTCTTAGACACCGGGGAGCTGTTTTTT TRBJ2-2 TRBV7-9 . .
CSVQRLAPSSYEQYF TGCAGCGTCCAAAGGCTAGCGCCGAGCTCCTACGAGCAGTACTTC TRBJ2-7 TRBV29-1 . .
CASSNWASDNGELFF TGTGCCAGTAGTAACTGGGCTAGCGATAACGGGGAGCTGTTTTTT TRBJ2-2 TRBV19 . .
CASSLTTEAFF TGTGCCAGCAGCTTGACCACTGAAGCTTTCTTT TRBJ1-1 TRBV7-9 few .
CSAADPSIGINTEAFF TGCAGCGCCGCGGACCCCTCCATCGGCATCAACACTGAAGCTTTCTTT TRBJ1-1 TRBV29-1 few .
CAWSITSLGTDTQYF TGTGCCTGGAGTATCACTAGCTTGGGCACAGATACGCAGTATTTT TRBJ2-3 TRBV30 . .